What follows describes a single T cell receptor (beta chain). This clone was counted between two and nine times. No antigen is known for it. No clone much larger than this one lies a single base away; base qualities are absent. Libraries were made using the immunoSEQ multiplex PCR assay. For the multiplex PCR, a mixture combining 60 forward primers for TCR Vbeta segments and 13 reverse primers for TCR Jbeta segments was used. Amplification of the CDR3 region of rearranged TCR beta genes was performed with a multiplex PCR assay on genomic DNA. The Illumina HiSeq System was used to sequence the amplified TCR beta libraries as 87-base-pair reads. As for the original processing: In a later analysis, some 80 million unique TCR beta chains were counted across the roughly 610 repertoires, and around 11 million of these chains were shared by at least two donors. Raw reads were error-corrected and collapsed into unique sequences by a nearest-neighbor algorithm in which closely related sequences were merged to remove PCR and sequencing errors. V, D and J gene segments were assigned by aligning CDR3 sequences to IMGT reference sequences. For a sequence to be retained, a match of at least six nucleotides was required to both a V gene segment and a J gene segment. A rearrangement was called productive if the CDR3 had no stop codons and remained in frame with V and J, and every other rearrangement was called non-productive. CDR3 was defined according to IMGT convention as the region running from the second conserved V-encoded cysteine to the conserved J-encoded phenylalanine. Sequences without an unambiguous match to a single V gene segment were excluded from the earlier analysis of about 600 of the donors. In an earlier analysis of 500 to 750 of the donors, V segments were called functional above 56.7% productive rearrangements and were called segregating when the between-donor standard deviation exceeded 5%. A statistical classification framework was developed to diagnose cytomegalovirus status using the catalog of TCR beta chain sequences. In a later analysis, V and J genes were assigned by comparing TCR nucleotide sequences against IMGT/GENE-DB human TR gene sequences. In a later analysis, CDR3 sequences and most-parsimonious VDJ recombination scenarios were assigned using the TCRdist pipeline. A later analysis defined each TCR beta chain by its CDR3 amino acid sequence plus V-gene family, and excluded reads lacking a unique V-gene family. A later analysis removed 592 highly shared, low-generation-probability nucleotide sequences to deal with suspected cross-contamination and a sequencing artifact. For each public chain, a later analysis derived a clonal expansion index from normalized ranks of inferred template counts within each repertoire. In a later analysis, generation probabilities were computed using a VDJ recombination model fitted to out-of-frame rearrangements, and the results were checked against IGoR. A later analysis scored TCR-TCR, TCR-HLA and TCR-CMV co-occurrence with hypergeometric tests, applying a repertoire-size bias correction to TCR pairs. To estimate false discovery rates, a later analysis permuted the HLA or CMV assignments 20 times. In a later analysis, co-occurring TCRs were grouped using DBSCAN, and TCRdist sequence similarity was added for clustering within HLA-allele-positive subsets. Repertoires with fewer than 30,000 or more than 120,000 public chains, plus five repertoires with anomalous nucleotide sharing, were excluded from co-occurrence clustering. Sourced from immuneACCESS, this table was stored by TCRdb with only in-frame sequences that have V and J called. A share of the clones is absent; for the studies checked, an unresolved V gene accounts for under half, and the remainder has no known explanation. The V and J calls and the clone size are those of that table, but D and trimming were determined from the DNA. For this sample the table gives 110,000 to 150,000 clones, of which roughly 10% were detected only once. Under 2% of the sample comes from the top ten.

The cohort consisted of hundreds of healthy bone marrow donors. At the time of sampling, all cohort members were nominally healthy, though unrecorded immune exposures were likely present. The donor was CMV seronegative and belonged to the group of under 400 seronegative cohort members. Each donor provided a peripheral blood sample, and peripheral blood mononuclear cells were used for TCR beta sequencing. Genomic DNA extraction from the blood cell samples was performed with the Qiagen DNeasy Blood Extraction Kit. Trimming removed 5 bases from V and 4 bases from J, leaving 17 bases between the germline ends. The CDR3 holds 15 amino acids from the cysteine to the phenylalanine. CDR3 DNA is the only sequence kept; it has 45 bases, read in frame from the first base. CDR1 and CDR2, per the germline V gene (reference sequence), are MNHEY and SMNVEV. The data stem from a study of cytomegalovirus exposure and HLA in healthy donors (dated by TCRdb to the late 2010s). About the study as a whole: In an earlier analysis of fewer than 750 of the donors, 250 to 350 Gb of sequence data and 117 million unique TCR beta sequences from about 179 million T cells were reported. Class I and class II HLA loci were covered by the typing at four-digit resolution. The study profiled the T cell repertoires of about 720 subjects by immunosequencing and related them to cytomegalovirus serostatus. Typing coverage differed by locus: A, B, C, DRB1 and DQB1 were typed in about 620-640 donors, DQA1 in approximately 520, DPA1 in roughly 590, and DPB1 in around 440. All discovery cohort repertoires had been generated on a single sequencing platform. Because of strong linkage in the cohort, five DR-DQ haplotypes were treated as single units for association and clustering. An early release that covered some 630 HLA-typed donors contained approximately 300 gigabases of sequencing data and approximately 85 million unique TCR sequences. On average, roughly 250,000 unique TCR beta nucleotide sequences were sequenced per donor among some 420 genotyped donors of the cohort, with roughly 18% of those sequences being non-productive. An earlier analysis of 587 of the donors applied high-throughput TCR beta sequencing to assess whether each TCR beta V gene segment acted as functional or pseudogenic. Along with the roughly 700-subject first cohort, a separate validation cohort of over 90 different subjects was used. Donor age, sex, ethnicity and CMV serostatus were collected together with the repertoire data. Among the roughly 410 genotyped donors, around 79% belonged to the genetic ancestry cluster associated with self-reported Caucasian donors. Rather than using new phenotypic data, the later analysis identified candidate immune exposures from TCR beta sequences and from how often those sequences occurred across donors. The aim of the study was to test whether cataloging public T cell receptors could identify signatures of past pathogen exposure. A later analysis re-examined previously published TCR beta repertoires from roughly 720 donors and added high-resolution HLA genotyping to investigate patterns of TCR occurrence. To predict cytomegalovirus infection status, the study combined high-throughput TCR immunosequencing, statistical association of individual TCRs with disease status, and machine learning. A later genetic analysis took genome-wide SNP genotypes for 398 of the 666 donors and used that subset as a discovery cohort.

General study outcomes and caveats: In a later analysis, most CMV-associated TCR beta chains were found to appear HLA-restricted, with HLA associations seemingly driven largely by CMV exposure. For the cohort, immune exposure information was limited to CMV serostatus. In an earlier analysis of around 600 of the donors, most TCR beta V segments were observed in productive rearrangements about 87% or about 30% of the time, broadly matching IMGT annotations. When HLA alleles, especially DR and DQ, strongly co-occurred, TCR associations were difficult to assign to individual alleles. According to a later genetic analysis, donors in an Asian-associated ancestry cluster had fewer N-insertions in productive TCRs than the approximately 690-donor mean. A group of highly shared sequence variants was considered likely to be a technical artifact of the sequencing pipeline. Linkage disequilibrium might explain the correlated functional status among segregating V segments, but an unknown experimental factor could not be excluded. At a false discovery rate of 0.05, a later analysis linked under 20,000 TCR beta sequences to specific HLA alleles. It was suggested by the authors that the approach could potentially be generalized to other disease states and immunological phenotypes. In vitro tests confirmed that a few of the cytomegalovirus-associated TCR beta chains recognize cytomegalovirus antigens. According to a later analysis, TCR association rates differed among HLA loci, with DRB1 alleles showing the most associated TCRs and HLA-C alleles showing the fewest. The presence/absence analyses assumed that sequencing depth was roughly uniform across donors, and that assumption may not be true. Some IMGT-functional V segments, including TRBV6-2 and TRBV6-3, could not be told apart with the 87-base-pair reads, so those segments were excluded. Compared with equally common non-associated chains, HLA-associated TCR beta chains in a later analysis were more clonally expanded and had lower generation probabilities. A further reported finding was that TCR beta sequences accurately predicted the HLA-A and HLA-B alleles for most subjects in the first cohort. An association between a missense DCLRE1C variant and V-gene and J-gene trimming of TCR beta chains was found in a later genetic analysis and replicated in an independent cohort. While some public TCRs were present in many individuals, most TCR sequences turned up only very rarely across donors. Several of the top co-occurrence clusters appeared to be linked to parvovirus B19, influenza, CMV and Epstein-Barr virus, according to a later analysis. The earlier analysis of some 560 of the donors excluded some 15 rarely observed V segments, including chromosome 9 orphons, because counts were too low. This cohort had only TCR beta chains sequenced, and the lack of alpha or paired-chain data limited which features could be detected. In the study, 150 to 200 TCR beta chains were listed as associated with cytomegalovirus. Cytomegalovirus status was reported to be diagnosed by the classifier with high specificity and sensitivity in both the original and validation cohorts. Because some donors lacked HLA typing at each locus, the association tests relied only on the typed subset.

Recombination joined TRBV27 with TRBJ2-5; TRBD2 is a weak D gene call, 6 bases matching. The TCR sequence derives from a man in his fifties in good health and CMV-seronegative. Sequenced: PBMCs. CDR3 loop: CASSPNLGGAETQYF. The sequence in DNA is TGTGCCAGCAGTCCAAATCTGGGGGGTGCAGAGACCCAGTACTTC.